This T cell receptor (beta chain) was sequenced during a study of blood T cell repertoires in COVID-19 (TCRdb year 2020). For the wider study: The collaborator samples originated in the United States, Italy and Spain and spanned the acute and convalescent phases of COVID-19. Where available, HLA class I and class II types were taken from metadata supplied by the sample provider and were not determined by assay-based typing. Deeply sampled blood TCRbeta repertoires from subjects exposed to, actively infected with, or recovered from COVID-19 were included in the dataset. The material from the prospective study consisted of cDNA or gDNA derived from T cells, B-cell-depleted T cells, or PBMCs. A de-identified subject ID, COVID-19 status, age in years and sex were almost always included in the sample metadata. Samples were obtained from the ongoing ImmuneRACE study (first 160 participants) and from approximately 1,200 subjects provided by 6 global collaborators. The repertoires were made available in a free public database intended to serve as a resource for research on the immune response to SARS-CoV-2.

Via the germline V gene, CDR1 is LGHNA and CDR2 YSLEER. Between the V and J ends, shortened by 1 base and 1 base respectively, the junction contains 6 bases. Including the terminal cysteine and phenylalanine, the CDR3 comprises 14 residues. CDR3 DNA is the only sequence kept; it has 42 bases, read in frame from the first base. Broad study findings and their caveats: The quantity of clinical and demographic metadata differed by source and by participant and was supplied without curation.

In the case of this clone: The specificity of this receptor is unknown. It has no much larger one-base neighbor in the sample; base qualities were not kept.

The immunoSEQ Assay, a bias-controlled multiplex PCR, was used to amplify TCRbeta CDR3 regions from genomic DNA. The authors processed their data as follows. Nucleated cell counts per sample were estimated from amplification of reference gene primers within the assay. Sequence reads were collapsed and filtered to measure the absolute abundance of every unique TCRbeta CDR3 rearrangement. For each sample, productive Simpson clonality was calculated as the square root of Simpson's diversity index over productive rearrangements. This immuneACCESS table, as held by TCRdb, lists in-frame sequences with V and J called but not all clones. Of the missing ones, under half trace to an unresolved V gene in checked studies; the others have no known cause. D and trimming were read from the DNA, whereas the V and J calls and clone size are those reported in that table. The sample table contains 150,000 or so clones; only one count was recorded for 86% of them. In total, the top ten clones hold around 4.5% of the sample.

Enrolling through a virtual design, the prospective study's participants ranged in age from roughly 18 to 95 years and lived across 24 United States geographic areas. To assign participants to cohorts, the prospective study relied on clinical history that participants themselves reported in a screening survey and a study questionnaire. Recovered participants in ImmuneRACE Cohort 3 were defined as having two consecutive negative NP/OP PCR tests, clearance from a healthcare professional, or resolution of symptoms. In the prospective study, whole blood, serum and a nasopharyngeal or oropharyngeal swab were collected from each participant by mobile phlebotomists. Over a roughly 2-month period, participants in the prospective study had the option of providing additional blood draws and questionnaires. Before DNA extraction, prospective study blood samples were shipped either frozen or at room temperature.

This receptor chain uses TRBV4-3 and TRBJ2-3; confidence is insufficient to name the D gene. The sequenced material came from PBMCs or T cells enriched from blood (not recorded which). The TCR comes from a man aged 50-60 years who had recovered from COVID-19. The DNA sequence is TGCGCCAGCAGCCAAGGTCATGGCACAGATACGCAGTATTTT. This gives the protein CASSQGHGTDTQYF.